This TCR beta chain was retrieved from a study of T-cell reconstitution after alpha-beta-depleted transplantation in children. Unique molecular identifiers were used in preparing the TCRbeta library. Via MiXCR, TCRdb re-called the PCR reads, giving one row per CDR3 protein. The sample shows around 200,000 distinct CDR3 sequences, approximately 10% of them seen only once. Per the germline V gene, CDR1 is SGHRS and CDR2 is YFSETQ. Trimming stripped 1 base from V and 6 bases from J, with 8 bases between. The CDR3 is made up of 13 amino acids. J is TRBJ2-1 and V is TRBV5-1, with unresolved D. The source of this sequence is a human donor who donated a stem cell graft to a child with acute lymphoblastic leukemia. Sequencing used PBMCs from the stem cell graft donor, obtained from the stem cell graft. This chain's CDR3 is CASSLRSTNEQFF. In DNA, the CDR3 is TGCGCCAGCAGCTTGCGCAGTACCAATGAGCAGTTCTTC.